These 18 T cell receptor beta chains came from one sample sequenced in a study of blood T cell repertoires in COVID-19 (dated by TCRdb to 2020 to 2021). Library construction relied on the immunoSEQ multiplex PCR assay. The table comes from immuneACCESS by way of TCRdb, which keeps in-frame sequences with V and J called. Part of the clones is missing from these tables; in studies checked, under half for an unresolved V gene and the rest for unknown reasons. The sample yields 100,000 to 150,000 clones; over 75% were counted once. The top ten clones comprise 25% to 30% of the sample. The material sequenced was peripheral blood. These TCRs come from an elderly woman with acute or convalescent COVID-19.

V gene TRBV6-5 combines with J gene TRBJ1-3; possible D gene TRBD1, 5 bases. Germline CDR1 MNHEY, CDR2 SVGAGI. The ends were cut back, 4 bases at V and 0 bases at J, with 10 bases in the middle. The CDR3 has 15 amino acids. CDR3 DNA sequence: TGTGCCAGCAGTTTCACAGGTGGCTCTGGAAACACCATATATTTT. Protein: CASSFTGGSGNTIYF.

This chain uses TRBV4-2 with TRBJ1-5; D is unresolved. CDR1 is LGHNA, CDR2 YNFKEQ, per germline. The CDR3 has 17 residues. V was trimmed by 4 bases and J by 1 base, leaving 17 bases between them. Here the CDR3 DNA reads TGTGCCAGCAGCCCGCTTGGGCGGGGAGGAAGCAATCAGCCCCAGCATTTT. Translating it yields CASSPLGRGGSNQPQHF.

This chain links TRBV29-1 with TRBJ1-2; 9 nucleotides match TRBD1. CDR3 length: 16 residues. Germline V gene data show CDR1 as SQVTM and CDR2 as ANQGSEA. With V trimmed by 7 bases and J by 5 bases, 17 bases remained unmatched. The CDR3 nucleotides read TGCAGCGCGGGGATCGGGACAGGGTCAATAGGGTATGGCTACACCTTC. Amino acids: CSAGIGTGSIGYGYTF. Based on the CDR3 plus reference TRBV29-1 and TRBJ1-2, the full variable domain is SAVISQKPSRDICQRGTSLTIQCQVDSQVTMMFWYRQQPGQSLTLIATANQGSEATYESGFVIDKFPISRPNLTFSTLTVSNMSPEDSSIYLCSAGIGTGSIGYGYTFGSGTRLTVV.

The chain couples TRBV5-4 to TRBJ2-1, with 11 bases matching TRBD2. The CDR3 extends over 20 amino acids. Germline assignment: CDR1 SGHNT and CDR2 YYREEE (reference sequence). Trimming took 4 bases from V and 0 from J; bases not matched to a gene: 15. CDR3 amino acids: CASSGTGTSGGRSSYNEQFF. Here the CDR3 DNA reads TGTGCCAGCAGCGGAACCGGGACTAGCGGCGGCAGAAGCTCCTACAATGAGCAGTTCTTC. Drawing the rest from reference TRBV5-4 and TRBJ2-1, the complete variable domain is ETGVTQSPTHLIKTRGQQVTLRCSSQSGHNTVSWYQQALGQGPQFIFQYYREEENGRGNFPPRFSGLQFPNYSSELNVNALELDDSALYLCASSGTGTSGGRSSYNEQFFGPGTRLTVL.

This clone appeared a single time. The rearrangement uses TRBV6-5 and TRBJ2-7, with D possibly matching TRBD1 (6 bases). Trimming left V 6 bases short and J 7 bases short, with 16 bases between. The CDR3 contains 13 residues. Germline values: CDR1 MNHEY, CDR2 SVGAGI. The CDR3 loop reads CASSDSGVREQYF. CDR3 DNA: TGTGCCAGCAGCGATTCAGGGGTGCGAGAGCAGTACTTC.

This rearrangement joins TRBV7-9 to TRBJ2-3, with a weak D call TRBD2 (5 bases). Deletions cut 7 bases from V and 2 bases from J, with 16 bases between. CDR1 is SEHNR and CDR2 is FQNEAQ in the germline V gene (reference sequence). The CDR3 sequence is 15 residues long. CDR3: CASTLEAAYTDTQYF. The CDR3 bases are TGTGCCAGCACCCTAGAAGCGGCCTACACAGATACGCAGTATTTT.

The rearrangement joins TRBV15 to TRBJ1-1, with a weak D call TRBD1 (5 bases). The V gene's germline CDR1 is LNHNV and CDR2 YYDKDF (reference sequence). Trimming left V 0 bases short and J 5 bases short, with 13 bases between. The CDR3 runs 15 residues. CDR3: CATSRDTGWNTEAFF. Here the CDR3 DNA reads TGTGCCACCAGCAGAGATACAGGCTGGAATACTGAAGCTTTCTTT.

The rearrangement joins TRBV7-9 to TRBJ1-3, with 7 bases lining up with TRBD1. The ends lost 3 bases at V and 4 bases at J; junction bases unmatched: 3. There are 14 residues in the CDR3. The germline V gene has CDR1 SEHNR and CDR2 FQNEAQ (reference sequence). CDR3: CASSFTGVGNTIYF. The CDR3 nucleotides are TGTGCCAGCAGCTTTACAGGGGTGGGAAACACCATATATTTT.

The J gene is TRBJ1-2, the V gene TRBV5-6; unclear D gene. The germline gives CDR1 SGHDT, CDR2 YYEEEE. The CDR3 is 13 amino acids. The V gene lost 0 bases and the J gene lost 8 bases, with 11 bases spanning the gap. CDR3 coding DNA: TGTGCCAGCAGCTTGGGGCGGTCGGGAGGCTACACCTTC. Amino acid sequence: CASSLGRSGGYTF.

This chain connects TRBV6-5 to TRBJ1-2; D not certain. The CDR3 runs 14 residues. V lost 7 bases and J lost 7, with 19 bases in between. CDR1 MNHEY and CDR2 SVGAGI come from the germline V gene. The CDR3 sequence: CASMSGSLRRGYTF. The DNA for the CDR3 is TGTGCCAGCATGTCGGGATCGCTCCGTCGTGGCTACACCTTC.

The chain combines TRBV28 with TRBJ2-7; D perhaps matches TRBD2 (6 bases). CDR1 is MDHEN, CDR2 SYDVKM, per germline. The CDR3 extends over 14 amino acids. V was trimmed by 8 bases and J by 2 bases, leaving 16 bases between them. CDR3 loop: CASGGAKATYEQYV. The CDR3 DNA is TGTGCCAGCGGAGGGGCGAAAGCGACCTACGAGCAGTACGTC.

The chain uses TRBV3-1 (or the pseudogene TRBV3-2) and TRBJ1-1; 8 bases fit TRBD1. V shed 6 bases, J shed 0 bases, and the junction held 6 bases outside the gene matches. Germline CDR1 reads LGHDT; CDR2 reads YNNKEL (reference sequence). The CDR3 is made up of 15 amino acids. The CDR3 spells CASRGQGALNTEAFF. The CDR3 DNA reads TGTGCCAGCAGAGGACAGGGAGCTTTGAACACTGAAGCTTTCTTT.

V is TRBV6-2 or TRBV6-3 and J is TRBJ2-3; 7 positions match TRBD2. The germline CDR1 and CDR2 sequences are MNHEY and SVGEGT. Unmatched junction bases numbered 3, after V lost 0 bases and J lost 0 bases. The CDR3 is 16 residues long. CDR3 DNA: TGTGCCAGCAGTTACTCGGGGCGGGGGAGCACAGATACGCAGTATTTT. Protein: CASSYSGRGSTDTQYF.

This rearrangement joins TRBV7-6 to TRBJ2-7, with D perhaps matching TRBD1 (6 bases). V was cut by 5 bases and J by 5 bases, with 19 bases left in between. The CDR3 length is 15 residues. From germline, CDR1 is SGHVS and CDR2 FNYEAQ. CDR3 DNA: TGTGCCAGCAGCCCCAGACAGGCCCTCGGGGACGAGCAGTACTTC. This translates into CASSPRQALGDEQYF.

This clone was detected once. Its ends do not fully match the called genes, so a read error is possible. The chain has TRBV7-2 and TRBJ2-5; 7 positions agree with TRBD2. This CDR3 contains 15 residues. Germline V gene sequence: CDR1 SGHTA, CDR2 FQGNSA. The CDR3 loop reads CASSSPGGTQETQYF. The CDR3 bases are TGTGCTAGCAGCTCCCCGGGGGGAACCCAAGAGACCCAGTACTTC.

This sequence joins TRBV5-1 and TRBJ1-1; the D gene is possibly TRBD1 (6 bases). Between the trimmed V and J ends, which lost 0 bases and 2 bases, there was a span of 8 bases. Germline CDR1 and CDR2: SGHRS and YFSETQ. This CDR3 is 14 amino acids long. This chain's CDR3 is CASSLGGGNTEAFF. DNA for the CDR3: TGCGCCAGCAGCTTGGGTGGGGGCAACACTGAAGCTTTCTTT.

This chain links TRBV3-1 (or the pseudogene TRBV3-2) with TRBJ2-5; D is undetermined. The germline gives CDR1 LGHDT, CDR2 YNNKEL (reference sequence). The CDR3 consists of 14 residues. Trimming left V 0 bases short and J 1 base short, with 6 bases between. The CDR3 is CASSQDYPQETQYF. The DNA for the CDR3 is TGTGCCAGCAGCCAAGATTATCCCCAAGAGACCCAGTACTTC.

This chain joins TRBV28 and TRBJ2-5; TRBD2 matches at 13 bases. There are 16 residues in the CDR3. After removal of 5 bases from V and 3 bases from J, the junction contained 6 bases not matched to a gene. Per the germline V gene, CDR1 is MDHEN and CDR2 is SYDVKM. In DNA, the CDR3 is TGTGCCAGCAGTGTCGGGACTAGCGGGACGAAAGAGACCCAGTACTTC. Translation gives CASSVGTSGTKETQYF.